This TCR beta chain was documented in a study of blood T cell repertoires in COVID-19. On the study more broadly: Nucleic acid was either cDNA or gDNA, and it came from T cells, B-cell-depleted T cells, or PBMCs.

Original methodology: Reference gene primer amplification gave estimated nucleated cell counts. Sequencing was performed with immunoSEQ multiplex PCR; in TCRdb, only in-frame clones are kept and a portion is missing. Clone size and the V and J calls come from that table; the DNA yielded D and trimming. The sample consists of roughly 380,000 clones, roughly 80% of them appearing once. The V end was cut by 0 bases, the J end by 7 bases, with 7 bases between. The CDR3 length is 12 residues. CDR1 and CDR2 (germline): SGHRS, YFSETQ. The TCR sequence derives from a human donor with acute or convalescent COVID-19. The donor label of this sample is uncertain. The specimen was peripheral blood. This chain uses TRBV5-1 with TRBJ1-1; D perhaps matches TRBD1 (5 bases). CDR3 coding DNA: TGCGCCAGCAGCTTGGGGAGGGGTGAAGCTTTCTTT. Protein: CASSLGRGEAFF.